This T cell receptor (beta chain) was obtained from a study of cytomegalovirus exposure and HLA in healthy donors. Findings and limits, study-wide: V- and J-gene trimming of TCR beta was linked (in a later analysis) to a missense DCLRE1C variant. As was reported, the classifier diagnosed cytomegalovirus status with high specificity and sensitivity.

The PCR ran on 60 Vbeta and 13 Jbeta primers. Profiling relied on immunoSEQ multiplex PCR, and the TCRdb table lists in-frame clones only, not all of them. Among under 150,000 clones listed, roughly four fifths were seen once. CDR3 length: 17 residues. The J segment lost 4 bases and the V segment lost 4 bases, leaving 12 bases of the junction unmatched. In germline, CDR1 is LNHDA, CDR2 SQIVND (reference sequence). Concerning this clone itself: The antigen is unknown.

This sequence was found in a boy under 10 years old in good health and CMV-seronegative. Specimen: PBMCs. The chain combines TRBV19 with TRBJ2-4; 8 bases line up with TRBD1. The CDR3 DNA sequence: TGTGCCAGTAGTACGCCCCCCAGGAGGACAGGGAAAAACATTCAGTACTTC. It yields the protein CASSTPPRRTGKNIQYF.